These 23 T cell receptor beta chains were sequenced from one sample in a study of a mutant IDH1 vaccine in newly diagnosed glioma. Libraries were prepared by immunoSEQ multiplex PCR; TCRdb keeps only in-frame clonotypes and omits some of them. The repertoire holds roughly 62,000 clones, around 84% seen once, with about 7.7% in the top ten. The antigens of these receptors remain unknown. Time point: week 5, during vaccination. Every vaccine dose comprised 300 ug of mutant IDH1 20-mer peptide plus topical imiquimod. Source: PBMCs, taken from a glioma patient whose treatment included an IDH1 peptide vaccine. The receptors were sampled from a woman in her fifties or sixties with glioma.

This clone was detected a few times. This rearrangement joins TRBV6-5 to TRBJ1-2; the D gene is possibly TRBD1 (5 bases). Germline CDR1 is MNHEY and CDR2 is SVGAGI. V was trimmed by 5 bases and J by 3 bases, leaving 13 bases between them. This CDR3 has 14 amino acids. CDR3 in DNA: TGTGCCAGCAGTCTATCCGGGACGGACTATGGCTACACCTTC. Its translation: CASSLSGTDYGYTF.

Notes on this clone: Other nucleotide sequences from this sample produce the same CDR3. The chain joins TRBV28 to TRBJ1-5, with D uncertain. CDR3 size: 12 residues. Trimming shortened V by 2 bases and J by 4 bases, and 3 bases separated the two germline ends. Germline CDR1 is MDHEN and CDR2 is SYDVKM. CDR3 nucleotides: TGTGCCAGCAGTTTAATAAATCAGCCCCAGCATTTT. It encodes CASSLINQPQHF.

This chain uses TRBV9 with TRBJ2-3, with D perhaps matching TRBD1 (6 bases). Germline-derived CDR1 and CDR2 are SGDLS and YYNGEE. V was pared by 0 bases and J by 1 base, with 9 bases between. This CDR3 is built from 15 residues. The CDR3 protein is CASSVEGVGTDTQYF. CDR3 in DNA: TGTGCCAGCAGCGTAGAGGGGGTGGGCACAGATACGCAGTATTTT.

This clone was seen a single time. The chain combines TRBV5-1 with TRBJ2-1; 7 positions match TRBD1. With V trimmed by 3 bases and J by 8 bases, 8 bases remained unmatched. Germline V gives CDR1 SGHRS, CDR2 YFSETQ. This CDR3 has 14 residues. CDR3 loop: CASSSLTGDDEQFF. CDR3 nucleotide sequence: TGCGCCAGCAGCTCTTTAACAGGGGACGATGAGCAGTTCTTC.

The chain employs TRBV19 and TRBJ2-6, with no clear D. Trimming took 3 bases from V and 0 from J, leaving 9 bases between them. The CDR3 is made up of 16 amino acids. CDR1 and CDR2 from the germline V gene are LNHDA and SQIVND (reference sequence). The CDR3 loop reads CASSIVKTSGANVLTF. The CDR3 DNA is TGTGCCAGTAGTATTGTGAAAACCTCTGGGGCCAACGTCCTGACTTTC. Full variable domain (outside the CDR3, taken from reference TRBV19 and TRBJ2-6): DGGITQSPKYLFRKEGQNVTLSCEQNLNHDAMYWYRQDPGQGLRLIYYSQIVNDFQKGDIAEGYSVSREKKESFPLTVTSAQKNPTAFYLCASSIVKTSGANVLTFGAGSRLTVL.

J is TRBJ2-5 and V is TRBV4-3; 9 nucleotides match TRBD1. The CDR3 extends over 15 amino acids. Germline V gene lookup returns CDR1 LGHNA and CDR2 YSLEER. Unmatched junction bases numbered 3, after V lost 0 bases and J lost 4 bases. The chain's CDR3 is CASSQEGTGLETQYF. The CDR3 coding sequence is TGCGCCAGCAGCCAAGAGGGGACAGGGCTAGAGACCCAGTACTTC.

The J gene is TRBJ1-5, the V gene TRBV15, with D tentatively TRBD1 (5 bases). V shed 0 bases and J shed 0 bases, with 6 bases lying between them. From germline, CDR1 is LNHNV and CDR2 YYDKDF (reference sequence). The length of the CDR3 is 15 residues. The CDR3 is CATSRDRASNQPQHF. The CDR3 region has the DNA TGTGCCACCAGCAGAGACAGGGCTAGCAATCAGCCCCAGCATTTT.

The chain combines TRBV6-1 with TRBJ1-3; D is possibly TRBD1 (6 bases). The CDR3 runs to 19 residues. Per the germline V gene, CDR1 is MNHNS and CDR2 is SASEGT. V lost 2 bases to trimming and J lost 4 bases, with 24 bases between them. CDR3: CASSENLYPGGSGGNTIYF. In DNA, the CDR3 is TGTGCCAGCAGTGAAAATCTATACCCGGGGGGCTCAGGAGGAAACACCATATATTTT.

The rearrangement links TRBV5-1 to TRBJ2-3; D possibly corresponds to TRBD2 (5 bases). V gave up 0 bases and J gave up 3 bases, with 11 bases separating them. Germline CDR1 SGHRS, CDR2 YFSETQ. CDR3 size: 15 residues. The CDR3 region is CASSLDGLTTDTQYF. The CDR3 DNA sequence: TGCGCCAGCAGCTTGGATGGACTGACAACAGATACGCAGTATTTT.

This chain uses TRBV6-6 with TRBJ1-2, with D possibly matching TRBD1 (5 bases). The CDR3 consists of 14 residues. Germline assignment: CDR1 MNHNY and CDR2 SVGAGI (reference sequence). V gave up 7 bases and J gave up 8 bases, with 20 bases separating them. The CDR3 DNA reads as TGTGCCAGCACCTCAGCGGGGGGAATTGACGGCTACACCTTC. The encoded protein is CASTSAGGIDGYTF.

The V call is TRBV5-8, the J call TRBJ1-5; D not certain. With 4 bases removed from V and 9 bases from J, the gap between germline ends came to 8 bases. The CDR3 spans 11 residues. Germline V gene sequence: CDR1 SGHTS, CDR2 YDEGEE. The CDR3 is CASSRAAPQHF. CDR3 coding DNA: TGTGCCAGCAGCCGCGCGGCGCCCCAGCATTTT.

V and J are TRBV2 and TRBJ1-5, with D possibly TRBD1 on 5 matching bases. This CDR3 is built from 14 residues. Germline V CDR1 and CDR2: SNHLY, FYNNEI. The ends were cut back, 2 bases at V and 7 bases at J, with 12 bases in the middle. The CDR3 DNA follows: TGTGCCAGCAGTGAATCCCTGTGGGGCCAGCCCCAGCATTTT. Translated: CASSESLWGQPQHF. Full variable domain (outside the CDR3, taken from reference TRBV2 and TRBJ1-5): EPEVTQTPSHQVTQMGQEVILRCVPISNHLYFYWYRQILGQKVEFLVSFYNNEISEKSEIFDDQFSVERPDGSNFTLKIRSTKLEDSAMYFCASSESLWGQPQHFGDGTRLSIL.

This chain uses TRBV19 with TRBJ2-7; the D gene is possibly TRBD2 (7 bases). Trimming removed 5 bases from V and 3 bases from J, with 11 bases in between. Germline V CDR1 and CDR2: LNHDA, SQIVND (reference sequence). This CDR3 contains 13 residues. CDR3 in amino acids: CASSQGGGYEQYF. The CDR3 nucleotides read TGTGCCAGTAGTCAGGGAGGGGGCTACGAGCAGTACTTC.

V gene TRBV5-1 combines with J gene TRBJ2-2; tentatively, D is TRBD1 (6 bases). Germline V gives CDR1 SGHRS, CDR2 YFSETQ. This CDR3 region has 14 residues. V was shortened by 3 bases and J by 6 bases, with 12 bases between the two germline ends. CDR3 sequence: CASSSQGKAGELFF. For the CDR3, the DNA is TGCGCCAGCAGCTCTCAGGGGAAGGCCGGGGAGCTGTTTTTT.

This chain links TRBV6-5 with TRBJ2-2, with 9 nucleotides matching TRBD1. In germline, CDR1 is MNHEY, CDR2 SVGAGI. The J segment lost 3 bases and the V segment lost 10 bases, leaving 6 bases of the junction unmatched. The CDR3 has 14 amino acids. The CDR3 region is CATPDRGDTGELFF. The CDR3 region has the DNA TGTGCCACTCCGGACAGGGGCGACACCGGGGAGCTGTTTTTT.

The genes are TRBV5-4 and TRBJ2-2; 8 positions agree with TRBD2. The CDR3 contains 14 residues. The V gene end was trimmed by 6 bases and the J gene end by 5 bases; junction bases not matched to a gene: 6. The V gene's germline CDR1 is SGHNT and CDR2 YYREEE (reference sequence). In nucleotides, the CDR3 is TGTGCCAGCACGGGAGGGACGCTGACCGGGGAGCTGTTTTTT. Translated, it gives CASTGGTLTGELFF.

The chain uses TRBV19 and TRBJ1-5, with TRBD1 identical over 9 bases. This CDR3 region has 17 residues. CDR1 and CDR2 (germline): LNHDA, SQIVND (reference sequence). Unmatched junction bases numbered 8, after V lost 5 bases and J lost 0 bases. This CDR3 reads CASSLGRDRASNQPQHF. The CDR3 DNA is TGTGCCAGTAGTCTGGGGAGGGACAGGGCTAGCAATCAGCCCCAGCATTTT.

The table lists this clone with a few counts. This chain connects TRBV4-3 to TRBJ1-2; D uncertain. CDR1 is LGHNA, CDR2 YSLEER, per germline. The CDR3 sequence is 13 residues long. Trimming stripped 0 bases from V and 8 bases from J, with 10 bases between. The DNA for the CDR3 is TGCGCCAGCAGCCAAGATGGCGTGAGGGGCTACACCTTC. Protein sequence: CASSQDGVRGYTF.

The J gene is TRBJ2-7, the V gene TRBV6-1; 7 bases match TRBD2. CDR1 MNHNS and CDR2 SASEGT come from the germline V gene. The length of the CDR3 is 12 residues. Losses at the gene ends were 9 bases for V and 4 bases for J; bases not matched to a gene: 6. The CDR3 sequence is CASSLAEYEQYF. For the CDR3, the DNA is TGTGCCAGTTCTCTAGCGGAATACGAGCAGTACTTC.

J is TRBJ2-5 and V is TRBV6-1; 9 nucleotides align to TRBD2. The CDR3 contains 15 residues. V trimming: 7 bases; J trimming: 4 bases; junction bases outside the gene matches: 10. Germline CDR1 reads MNHNS; CDR2 reads SASEGT. The CDR3 nucleotides are TGTGCCAGCAAGGGTAGCGGGGGTAAAATAGAGACCCAGTACTTC. It translates to CASKGSGGKIETQYF.

The chain uses TRBV29-1 and TRBJ1-2; TRBD1 matches at 9 bases. The CDR3 contains 13 residues. From germline, CDR1 is SQVTM and CDR2 ANQGSEA. J was trimmed by 2 bases and V by 7 bases; bases with no gene match: 5. The CDR3 sequence: CSAGQGMNYGYTF. The CDR3 nucleotides read TGCAGCGCAGGACAGGGGATGAACTATGGCTACACCTTC.

The J gene is TRBJ2-7, the V gene TRBV27; 9 bases are shared with TRBD1. This CDR3 comprises 13 residues. The germline gives CDR1 MNHEY, CDR2 SMNVEV (reference sequence). With 6 bases clipped from V and 4 bases from J, the junction kept 4 bases outside the gene matches. DNA of the CDR3: TGTGCCAGCAGCCCAGGGACAGGGTACGAGCAGTACTTC. Translating gives CASSPGTGYEQYF.

This clone was recorded only once. The chain employs TRBV5-1 and TRBJ1-1; unclear D gene. Germline CDR1 and CDR2: SGHRS and YFSETQ. Trimming removed 3 bases from V and 7 bases from J, with 10 bases in between. This CDR3 is 12 amino acids long. CDR3 in DNA: TGCGCCAGCAGCTGGACCTCCAGTGAAGCTTTCTTT. Encoded protein: CASSWTSSEAFF.